These T cell receptor beta chains were read from a single sample in a study of T-cell reconstitution after alpha-beta-depleted transplantation in children. MiXCR was run by TCRdb on the PCR reads, yielding one entry per CDR3 protein. The table shows around 190,000 distinct CDR3 sequences, with roughly 7.1% occurring only once. Here the sequenced sample was PBMCs, taken before TCRalphabeta/CD19-depleted stem cell transplant. The receptors shown here come from a boy younger than 10 with acute lymphoblastic leukemia, due to receive a stem cell transplant. CDR3s include the opening cysteine and the closing phenylalanine or tryptophan. Fields, in order: V gene, D gene, J gene, clone size, CDR3 DNA, CDR3 protein. A D gene is named only where the DNA matches it firmly. Rows may omit the clone size; those that give it use once, few, many or a size class.

TRBV20-1,TRBD2,TRBJ2-1,few,TGCAGTGCTAGGGGACCTAGCGGGAGCAGTACCTCCTACAATGAGCAGTTCTTC,CSARGPSGSSTSYNEQFF
TRBV7-9,-,TRBJ2-7,-,TGTGCCAGCAGCTTATCTCTCACAGGGAGCCTAGACGAGCAGTACTTC,CASSLSLTGSLDEQYF
TRBV6-5,-,TRBJ2-3,many,TGTGCCAGCAGTTACTCGATGCTGGATACGCAGTATTTT,CASSYSMLDTQYF
TRBV30,TRBD2,TRBJ2-3,once,TGTGCCTGGACCGGGACTAGTTTTTCAGATACGCAGTATTTT,CAWTGTSFSDTQYF
TRBV6-1,-,TRBJ2-2,few,TGTGCCAGCAGTCTGTGGCGGGCGAACACCGGGGAGCTGTTTTTT,CASSLWRANTGELFF
TRBV27,-,TRBJ2-7,many,TGTGCCAGCAGTCGAGTCCGGCTAGCCACCTACGAGCAGTACTTC,CASSRVRLATYEQYF
TRBV12-3/TRBV12-4,TRBD1,TRBJ2-1,many,TGTGCCAGCAGTTTAGGTTTGGGACAGGGGAGTGAGCAGTTCTTC,CASSLGLGQGSEQFF
TRBV7-3,TRBD1,TRBJ2-1,few,TGTGCCAGCAGCTCCGGGACAGGGTCCTACAATGAGCAGTTCTTC,CASSSGTGSYNEQFF
TRBV27,-,TRBJ2-6,many,TGTGCCAGCAGTTTATTTCCCGGGGCCAACGTCCTGACTTTC,CASSLFPGANVLTF
TRBV29-1,-,TRBJ2-4,many,TGCAGCGGGGCGCAATTAAACATTCAGTACTTC,CSGAQLNIQYF
TRBV5-4,-,TRBJ2-5,-,TGTGCCAGCGGCCCGGGGTTTCCAGAGACCCAGTACTTC,CASGPGFPETQYF
TRBV4-2,TRBD2,TRBJ2-1,many,TGTGCCAGCAGCCAAGATCCCCTCCGGGACTATCCCTCCTACAATGAGCAGTTCTTC,CASSQDPLRDYPSYNEQFF
TRBV11-3,TRBD1,TRBJ1-6,few,TGTGCCAGCAGCTTAGATCGGGGGACAGCAAATTCACCCCTCCACTTT,CASSLDRGTANSPLHF
TRBV28,-,TRBJ1-1,-,TGTGCCAGCGGACAGATGAACACTGAAGCTTTCTTT,CASGQMNTEAFF
TRBV28,-,TRBJ1-4,few,TGTGCCAGCAGTCTGCGACGGGGACCTCCTTTTAATGAAAAACTGTTTTTT,CASSLRRGPPFNEKLFF
TRBV27,-,TRBJ2-1,many,TGTGCCAGCGGTCTCCGGGGCGCCTACAATGAGCAGTTCTTC,CASGLRGAYNEQFF
TRBV5-1,-,TRBJ2-1,many,TGCGCCAGCAGCCCCGACCAAAACAATGAGCAGTTCTTC,CASSPDQNNEQFF
TRBV20-1,TRBD1,TRBJ2-7,few,TGCAGTGCTAGAGATGCGACAGGGAATCGGGACGAGCAGTACTTC,CSARDATGNRDEQYF
TRBV20-1,-,TRBJ1-2,few,TGCAGTGCCCCCTCCCGACGGCTGGACAGAAGTGGCTACACCTTC,CSAPSRRLDRSGYTF
TRBV7-7,-,TRBJ2-5,many,TGTGCTAGCAGCTTAGGAGGGGGCAGTCAAGAGACCCAGTACTTC,CASSLGGGSQETQYF
TRBV15,TRBD1,TRBJ1-6,many,TGTGCCACCAGCAGAGATACAGGGGCCAATTCACCCCTCCACTTT,CATSRDTGANSPLHF
TRBV20-1,-,TRBJ2-1,few,TGCAGTGCCACGGTTCGAAACAATGAGCAGTTCTTC,CSATVRNNEQFF
TRBV6-6,-,TRBJ2-1,many,TGTGCCAGCAGTTACCAACACAATGAGCAGTTCTTC,CASSYQHNEQFF
TRBV10-3,-,TRBJ1-2,many,TGTGCCAGAACTTCCGGGACGGACTTTCTAGGCTACACCTTC,CARTSGTDFLGYTF
TRBV29-1,-,TRBJ2-5,many,TGCAGCGTTGCCCACTCAGCGCAAGAGACCCAGTACTTC,CSVAHSAQETQYF
TRBV5-1,TRBD2,TRBJ2-1,-,TGCGCCAGCAGCTCGCCGGGACTAGCGGGAGTAGAGCAGTTCTTC,CASSSPGLAGVEQFF
TRBV5-1,-,TRBJ1-6,few,TGCGCCAGCAGCTTGCAGGGAACGGGAGGTTCACCCCTCCACTTT,CASSLQGTGGSPLHF
TRBV7-2,-,TRBJ2-3,few,TGTGCCAGCAGCTCCAGTGAGGGAGGCACGCAGTATTTT,CASSSSEGGTQYF
TRBV27,-,TRBJ1-5,few,TGTGCCAGCAGTCCAGCCGCTGGCAATCAGCCCCAGCATTTT,CASSPAAGNQPQHF
TRBV28,-,TRBJ2-3,-,TGTGCCAGCAGTTCACCCCCAGCGGTCAGCACAGATACGCAGTATTTT,CASSSPPAVSTDTQYF
TRBV20-1,TRBD2,TRBJ2-7,many,TGCAGTGCTAGAGCCCGTGGGGGAGGGATCTACGAGCAGTACTTC,CSARARGGGIYEQYF
TRBV7-9,-,TRBJ1-1,-,TGTGCCAGCAGCTTAGGGGGGACGAACACTGAAGCTTTCTTT,CASSLGGTNTEAFF
TRBV7-2,-,TRBJ2-3,many,TGTGCCAGCAGCCGCCCGGGTCCGAGCACAGATACGCAGTATTTT,CASSRPGPSTDTQYF